The 13 T cell receptor beta chains reported below all come from one sample, sequenced in a study of metastatic and nonmetastatic thyroid tumors. Each patient came to thyroid surgery without any prior treatment (of any kind). TCRdb re-called the PCR reads through MiXCR. Of some 27,000 clones listed, about 25% are singletons. The sample comprised blood. The source is a female donor with papillary thyroid cancer or a benign thyroid nodule (not recorded which). Some clones in this sample may be carry-over from other donors' samples.

The sample holds many counts of this clone. This chain connects TRBV29-1 to TRBJ2-7; D is perhaps TRBD1 (6 bases). V was shortened by 1 base and J by 4 bases, with 11 bases between the two germline ends. Germline CDR1 and CDR2: SQVTM and ANQGSEA. This CDR3 is 13 amino acids long. DNA for the CDR3: TGCAGCGTTGAAGTCAGGGGCGGGTACGAGCAGTACTTC. Translation gives CSVEVRGGYEQYF.

This clone appeared many times. The rearrangement uses TRBV6-5 and TRBJ2-5; 10 positions agree with TRBD2. Per the germline V gene, CDR1 is MNHEY and CDR2 is SVGAGI. The trim removed 0 bases at V and 5 bases at J, leaving 18 bases unmatched. CDR3 length: 20 residues. For the CDR3, the DNA is TGTGCCAGCAGTTACTCTACGACCGTAACCCCCAGCGGGAGGGTGGAGACCCAGTACTTC. As protein: CASSYSTTVTPSGRVETQYF.

The chain couples TRBV20-1 to TRBJ2-1, with TRBD2 identical over 7 bases. This CDR3 spans 14 amino acids. The V gene's germline CDR1 is DFQATT and CDR2 SNEGSKA (reference sequence). V lost 3 bases to trimming and J lost 3 bases; unmatched junction nucleotides: 5. The CDR3 here is CSASREAYYNEQFF. The DNA for the CDR3 is TGCAGTGCTAGCCGGGAGGCCTACTACAATGAGCAGTTCTTC.

This clone was seen at least ten times. The gene calls are TRBV2 and TRBJ2-4, with D hard to call. The CDR3 has 14 amino acids. Trimming removed 6 bases from V and 0 bases from J, with 9 bases in between. Germline CDR1 is SNHLY and CDR2 is FYNNEI. The CDR3 nucleotides are TGTGCCAGCAGGTATAAAGGAGCCAAAAACATTCAGTACTTC. This codes for CASRYKGAKNIQYF.

At least ten counts were recorded for this clone. The gene calls are TRBV10-1 and TRBJ2-3; 8 nucleotides line up with TRBD2. Germline V gene data show CDR1 as WNHNN and CDR2 as SYGVQD (reference sequence). The length of the CDR3 is 15 residues. V trimming: 8 bases; J trimming: 6 bases; junction bases outside the gene matches: 13. CDR3 sequence (DNA): TGCGCCAGCGGTGGTTCGAGCGGGAGTGCGGATACGCAGTATTTT. Protein: CASGGSSGSADTQYF.

This rearrangement joins TRBV28 to TRBJ2-7, with TRBD2 identical over 12 bases. Germline values: CDR1 MDHEN, CDR2 SYDVKM. Trimming at V came to 10 bases and at J to 1 base, leaving 5 bases not matched to a gene. This CDR3 region has 14 residues. The CDR3 here is CAISGLAGSYEQYF. DNA of the CDR3: TGTGCCATCTCAGGACTAGCGGGGTCCTACGAGCAGTACTTC.

There are many counts of this clone. The J gene is TRBJ2-5, the V gene TRBV11-2; D not certain. The CDR3 length is 12 residues. Germline V lookup: CDR1 SGHAT, CDR2 FQNNGV. Trimming took 5 bases from V and 5 from J, leaving 9 bases between them. The CDR3 DNA reads as TGTGCCAGCAGCCCCAACCGGGAGACCCAGTACTTC. Protein product: CASSPNRETQYF.

The rearrangement uses TRBV5-4 and TRBJ1-1; a weak D match, TRBD1 (5 bases). The germline gives CDR1 SGHNT, CDR2 YYREEE (reference sequence). The CDR3 consists of 16 residues. Trimming removed 2 bases at V and 0 bases at J, with 14 bases between. Written as DNA, the CDR3 is TGTGCCAGCAGCTTTATTCCAGGGAAGGTGAACACTGAAGCTTTCTTT. Protein product: CASSFIPGKVNTEAFF.

This clone was counted at least ten times. This sample includes further DNA sequences coding for the same CDR3. The chain employs TRBV2 and TRBJ1-1; no clear D. Germline CDR1 SNHLY, CDR2 FYNNEI. The CDR3 totals 12 residues. The V gene lost 10 bases and the J gene lost 6 bases, with 15 bases spanning the gap. CDR3 coding DNA: TGTGCCACCCGGGTTGGGTTCCCTGAAGCTTTCTTT. As protein: CATRVGFPEAFF. Supplemented by reference TRBV2 and TRBJ1-1, the full variable domain reads EPEVTQTPSHQVTQMGQEVILRCVPISNHLYFYWYRQILGQKVEFLVSFYNNEISEKSEIFDDQFSVERPDGSNFTLKIRSTKLEDSAMYFCATRVGFPEAFFGQGTRLTVV.

This clone was observed a few times. The rearrangement joins TRBV12-3 or TRBV12-4 to TRBJ2-1, with TRBD2 matching 7 bases. V lost 9 bases, J lost 0 bases, and 8 bases stayed unmatched. The CDR3 has 15 residues. The CDR3 bases are TGTGCCAGTGCGGGAGTCGAGCGCTCCTACAATGAGCAGTTCTTC. Amino acids: CASAGVERSYNEQFF.

This clone has a count of ten or more. The chain has TRBV4-1 and TRBJ2-7, with TRBD2 matching 14 bases. The V and J ends lost 4 bases and 1 base, in that order; junction bases with no gene match: 9. CDR1 is MGHRA, CDR2 YSYEKL, per germline. This CDR3 is built from 18 residues. CDR3 sequence reads: CASSPYSGLAGVSYEQYF. In nucleotides, the CDR3 is TGCGCCAGCAGCCCGTATTCGGGACTAGCGGGAGTGTCCTACGAGCAGTACTTC.

This clone is categorized as medium-sized. V gene TRBV6-2 or TRBV6-3 combines with J gene TRBJ2-1; 14 bases match TRBD2. J lost 13 bases, V lost 4 bases, and 15 bases had no gene match. Germline V gives CDR1 MNHEY, CDR2 SVGEGT. This CDR3 region has 17 residues. The CDR3 region is CASSSIPGTSGRGVQFF. DNA for the CDR3: TGTGCCAGCAGTTCGATCCCCGGGACTAGCGGGAGAGGGGTCCAGTTCTTC.

About this clone: The junction shows a germline mismatch at one end, possibly a read error. This sequence joins TRBV7-9 and TRBJ2-6; D gene ambiguous. CDR3 length: 15 residues. The germline gives CDR1 SEHNR, CDR2 FQNEAQ (reference sequence). CDR3 DNA: TGTGCCAGCAGCTTATCCAGCTCTGGGTCCAACGTCCTGACTTTC. Translating it yields CASSLSSSGSNVLTF.